This TCR beta chain was sequenced during a study of blood T cell repertoires in COVID-19. Whole-study context: The samples span acute and convalescent COVID-19 from the United States, Italy and Spain. Sample material is recorded as cDNA or gDNA derived from T cells, B-cell-depleted T cells, or PBMCs.

The germline CDR1 and CDR2 sequences are LGHDT and YNNKEL (reference sequence). The CDR3 is 16 residues long. Trimming pared 5 bases from V and 3 bases from J, leaving 17 bases between. Per the study methods: Estimates of nucleated cell counts were drawn from the amplification of reference gene primers. The table came from immunoSEQ multiplex PCR; TCRdb's copy has only in-frame clones and leaves some out. The V and J calls and clone size are taken from that table; D and trimming were inferred from the DNA. The sample holds about 150,000 clones, approximately 91% seen once. The TCR comes from a woman in her seventies with acute or convalescent COVID-19. This rearrangement joins TRBV3-1 (or the pseudogene TRBV3-2) to TRBJ1-3, with D possibly being TRBD1 (5 bases). Sequenced: peripheral blood. The CDR3 nucleotides read TGTGCCAGCAGCTCCCAATTAGGGCAGGGTGGAAACACCATATATTTT. It encodes CASSSQLGQGGNTIYF.